This TCR beta chain stems from a study of blood T cell repertoires in COVID-19. Sequenced by immunoSEQ multiplex PCR; TCRdb stores in-frame clones only, minus some. The sample records 60,000 to 95,000 clones, roughly 87% being singletons. V gave up 6 bases and J gave up 4 bases; unmatched junction bases: 7. The germline V gene has CDR1 MDHEN and CDR2 SYDVKM. CDR3 length: 15 amino acids. This TCR derives from a woman aged 50 to 60 with acute or convalescent COVID-19. The rearrangement uses TRBV28 and TRBJ1-5; the match to TRBD1 covers 9 bases. The sequenced sample consisted of peripheral blood. The CDR3 here is CASRSGQGGNQPQHF. The CDR3 coding sequence is TGTGCCAGCAGATCGGGACAGGGAGGGAATCAGCCCCAGCATTTT.